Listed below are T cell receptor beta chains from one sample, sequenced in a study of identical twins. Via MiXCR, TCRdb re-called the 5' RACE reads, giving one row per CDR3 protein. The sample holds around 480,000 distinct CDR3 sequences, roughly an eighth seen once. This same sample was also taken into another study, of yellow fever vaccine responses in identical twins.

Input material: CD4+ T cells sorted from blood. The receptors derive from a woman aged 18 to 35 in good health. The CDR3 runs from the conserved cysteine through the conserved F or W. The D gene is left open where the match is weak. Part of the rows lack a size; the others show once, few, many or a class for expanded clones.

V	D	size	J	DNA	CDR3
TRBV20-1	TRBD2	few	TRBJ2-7	TGCAGTGCCAAACTAGCGAAAGTCTACGAGCAGTACTTC	CSAKLAKVYEQYF
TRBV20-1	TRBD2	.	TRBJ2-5	TGCAGTGCCGGGACTAGCGGGCTCAAGACCCAGTACTTC	CSAGTSGLKTQYF
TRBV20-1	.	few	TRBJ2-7	TGCAGTGCTAGCGGGACCCCCTCCGAGCAGTACTTC	CSASGTPSEQYF
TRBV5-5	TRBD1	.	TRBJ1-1	TGTGCCAGCAGCTCAGACAGGGGTGGTCACACTGAAGCTTTCTTT	CASSSDRGGHTEAFF
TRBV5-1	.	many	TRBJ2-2	TGCGCCAGCGGGAGCGGGCGCAGCCCCAACACCGGGGAGCTGTTTTTT	CASGSGRSPNTGELFF
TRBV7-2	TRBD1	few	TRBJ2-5	TGTGCCAGCAGAGCGGACAGGGGGGGAGGAGAGACCCAGTACTTC	CASRADRGGGETQYF
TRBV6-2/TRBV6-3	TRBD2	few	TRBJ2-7	TGTGCCTCGTTGTCTAGCGGCTACGAGCAGTACTTC	CASLSSGYEQYF
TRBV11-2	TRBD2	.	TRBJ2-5	TGTGCCAGCAGCACGATAGCGGGGAGAGGGGAAGAGACCCAGTACTTC	CASSTIAGRGEETQYF
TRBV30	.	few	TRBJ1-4	TGTGCCTGGAGTGGAGTTGCACAGGTCGCGAAAAAACTGTTTTTT	CAWSGVAQVAKKLFF
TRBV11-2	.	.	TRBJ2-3	TGTGCCAGCAGTCCACGAGGCAGGGCTTCAGATACGCAGTATTTT	CASSPRGRASDTQYF
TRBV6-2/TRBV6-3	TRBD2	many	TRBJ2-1	TGTGCCAGCATATCTAGCGGGAGGGCCGGTGAGCAGTTCTTC	CASISSGRAGEQFF
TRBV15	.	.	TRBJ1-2	TGTGCCACCAGCAGAGATCTGGGGGCGGCTGGCTACACCTTC	CATSRDLGAAGYTF
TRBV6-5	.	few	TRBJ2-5	TGTGCCAGCAGTTACGGGCACCTACAAGAGACCCAGTACTTC	CASSYGHLQETQYF
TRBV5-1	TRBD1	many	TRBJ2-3	TGCGCCAGCAGCCCCCAGACAGGGGGCCGTACAGATACGCAGTATTTT	CASSPQTGGRTDTQYF
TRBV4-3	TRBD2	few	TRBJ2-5	TGCGCCAGCAGCCATGGGACTAGCGGCCAAGAGACCCAGTACTTC	CASSHGTSGQETQYF
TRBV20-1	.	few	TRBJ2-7	TGCAGTGCTAGATCCTTGGGCGAGCAGTACTTC	CSARSLGEQYF
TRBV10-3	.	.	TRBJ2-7	TGTGCCATCAGGGAGACGGGGAACTCCTACGAGCAGTACTTC	CAIRETGNSYEQYF
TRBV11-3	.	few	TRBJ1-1	TGTGCCAGCAGCTTAGTTTGTATCCCACCCTGGAACACTGAAGCTTTCTTT	CASSLVCIPPWNTEAFF
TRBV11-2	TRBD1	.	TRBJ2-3	TGTGCCAGCAGCTTAGGAAGGACAGGGAAAGCAGATACGCAGTATTTT	CASSLGRTGKADTQYF
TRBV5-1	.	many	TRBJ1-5	TGCGCCAGCAGCTCAGGACCAGGGTGGCCCCAGCATTTT	CASSSGPGWPQHF
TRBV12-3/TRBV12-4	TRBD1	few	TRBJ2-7	TGTGCCAGCAGTACCAACCCTCGACAGGGGGCGCTGGGAGAGCAGTACTTC	CASSTNPRQGALGEQYF
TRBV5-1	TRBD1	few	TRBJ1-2	TGCGCCAGCAGCTACGGACAGGGGAATTCGCATGGCTACACCTTC	CASSYGQGNSHGYTF
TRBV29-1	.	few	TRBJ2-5	TGCAGCGTCCGAGTAGTTCCAGAGACCCAGTACTTC	CSVRVVPETQYF
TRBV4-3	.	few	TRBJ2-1	TGCGCCAGTCCACGCCAGAGCGGTTCCAAGGAGCAGTTCTTC	CASPRQSGSKEQFF
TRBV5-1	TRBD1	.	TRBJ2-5	TGCGCCAGCAGCCTAAAGGGGGCGGCAGAGACCCAGTACTTC	CASSLKGAAETQYF
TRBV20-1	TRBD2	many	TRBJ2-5	TGCAGTGCTCCTCGGACTAGCGGAGAGACCCAGTACTTC	CSAPRTSGETQYF